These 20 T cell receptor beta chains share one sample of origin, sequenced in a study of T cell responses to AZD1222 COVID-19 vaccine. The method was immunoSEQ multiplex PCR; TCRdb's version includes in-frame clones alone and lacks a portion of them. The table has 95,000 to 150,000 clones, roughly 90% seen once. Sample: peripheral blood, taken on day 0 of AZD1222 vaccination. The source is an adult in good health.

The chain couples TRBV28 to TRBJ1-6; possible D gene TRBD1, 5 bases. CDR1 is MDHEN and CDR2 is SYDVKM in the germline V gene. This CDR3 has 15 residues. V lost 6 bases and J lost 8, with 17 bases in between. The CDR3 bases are TGTGCCAGCAGCCCCCCCGGGGTGGGGGATTCACCCCTCCACTTT. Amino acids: CASSPPGVGDSPLHF.

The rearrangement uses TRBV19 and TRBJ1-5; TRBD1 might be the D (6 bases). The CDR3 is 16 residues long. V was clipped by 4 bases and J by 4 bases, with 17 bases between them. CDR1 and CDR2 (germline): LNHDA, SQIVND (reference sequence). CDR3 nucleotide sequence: TGTGCCAGTAGTACCCCGCGGGACATGTTGAATCAGCCCCAGCATTTT. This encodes CASSTPRDMLNQPQHF.

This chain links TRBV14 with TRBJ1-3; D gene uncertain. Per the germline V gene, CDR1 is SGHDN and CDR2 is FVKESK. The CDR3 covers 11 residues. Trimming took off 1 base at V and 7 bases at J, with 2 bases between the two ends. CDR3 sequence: CASSQVNTIYF. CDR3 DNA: TGTGCCAGCAGCCAAGTCAACACCATATATTTT.

CDR3: CASSQRLAGSYNEQFF. As DNA, the CDR3 is TGTGCCAGCAGCCAACGACTAGCGGGCTCCTACAATGAGCAGTTCTTC. The J gene is TRBJ2-1, the V gene TRBV14; 10 nucleotides match TRBD2. The trim removed 2 bases at V and 0 bases at J, leaving 1 base unmatched. This CDR3 region has 16 residues. Germline V gives CDR1 SGHDN, CDR2 FVKESK.

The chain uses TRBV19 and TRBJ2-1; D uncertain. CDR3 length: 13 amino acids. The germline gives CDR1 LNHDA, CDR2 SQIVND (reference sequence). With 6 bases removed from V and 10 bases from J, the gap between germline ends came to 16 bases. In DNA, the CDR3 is TGTGCCAGTAGCCCGGACCCTGGTTCAGAGCAGTTCTTC. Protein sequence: CASSPDPGSEQFF.

The CDR3 loop reads CASSLVGGGTDTQYF. DNA of the CDR3: TGCGCCAGCAGCTTGGTAGGGGGAGGCACAGATACGCAGTATTTT. The gene calls are TRBV5-1 and TRBJ2-3; tentatively, D is TRBD1 (6 bases). Deletions cut 0 bases from V and 1 base from J, with 9 bases between. The germline CDR1 and CDR2 sequences are SGHRS and YFSETQ. The CDR3 has 15 residues.

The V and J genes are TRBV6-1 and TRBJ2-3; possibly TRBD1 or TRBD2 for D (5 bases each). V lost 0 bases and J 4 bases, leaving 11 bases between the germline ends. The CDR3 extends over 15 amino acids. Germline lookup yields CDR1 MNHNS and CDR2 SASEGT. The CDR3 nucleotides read TGTGCCAGCAGTGAAGCAGTAGAGGGGCCAGATACGCAGTATTTT. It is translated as CASSEAVEGPDTQYF.

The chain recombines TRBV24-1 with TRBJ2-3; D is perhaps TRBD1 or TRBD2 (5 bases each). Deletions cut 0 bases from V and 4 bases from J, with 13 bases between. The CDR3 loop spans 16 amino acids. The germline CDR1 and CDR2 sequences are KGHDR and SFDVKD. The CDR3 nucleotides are TGTGCCACCAGTGATTTGGCTCAGGGACCCCCAGATACGCAGTATTTT. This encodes CATSDLAQGPPDTQYF.

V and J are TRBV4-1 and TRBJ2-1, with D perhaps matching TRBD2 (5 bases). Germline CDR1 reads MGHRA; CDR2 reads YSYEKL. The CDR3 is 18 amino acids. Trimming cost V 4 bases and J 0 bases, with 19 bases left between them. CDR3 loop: CASSLSRNPGSSYNEQFF. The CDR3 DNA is TGCGCCAGCAGCCTAAGCAGAAATCCTGGGAGCTCCTACAATGAGCAGTTCTTC.

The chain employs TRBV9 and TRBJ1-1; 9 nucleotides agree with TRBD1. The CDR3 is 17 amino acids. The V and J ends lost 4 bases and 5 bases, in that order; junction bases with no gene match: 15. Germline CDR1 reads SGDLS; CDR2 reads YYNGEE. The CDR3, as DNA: TGTGCCAGCAGCACCACAGGGGGCGGGGACGTGTTTACTGAAGCTTTCTTT. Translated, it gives CASSTTGGGDVFTEAFF.

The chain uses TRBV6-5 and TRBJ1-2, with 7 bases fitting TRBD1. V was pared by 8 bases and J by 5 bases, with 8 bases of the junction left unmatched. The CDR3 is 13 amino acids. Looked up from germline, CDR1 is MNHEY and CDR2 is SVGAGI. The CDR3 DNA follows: TGTGCCAGCTGGGACAGCCACTTGTATGGCTACACCTTC. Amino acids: CASWDSHLYGYTF.

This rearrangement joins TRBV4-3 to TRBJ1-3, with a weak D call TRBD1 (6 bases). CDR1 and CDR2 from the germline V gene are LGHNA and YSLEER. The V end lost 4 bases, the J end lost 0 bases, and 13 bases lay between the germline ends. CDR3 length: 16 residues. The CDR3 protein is CASSPNEGVSGNTIYF. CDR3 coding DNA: TGCGCCAGCAGCCCCAACGAGGGGGTCTCTGGAAACACCATATATTTT.

This chain's CDR3 is CASSLVGGTVYTYEQYF. CDR3 sequence (DNA): TGTGCCAGCAGCTTAGTCGGCGGGACAGTGTACACCTACGAGCAGTACTTC. The genes are TRBV7-8 and TRBJ2-7, with D maybe TRBD1 (7 bases). Germline CDR1 reads SGHVS; CDR2 reads FQNEAQ. The CDR3 sequence is 17 residues long. With 1 base removed from V and 2 bases from J, the gap between germline ends came to 18 bases.

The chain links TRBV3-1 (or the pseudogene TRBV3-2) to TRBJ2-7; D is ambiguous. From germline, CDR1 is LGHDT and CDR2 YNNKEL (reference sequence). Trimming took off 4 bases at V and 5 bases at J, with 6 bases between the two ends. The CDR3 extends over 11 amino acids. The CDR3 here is CASSPNHEQYF. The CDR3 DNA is TGTGCCAGCAGCCCTAACCACGAGCAGTACTTC.

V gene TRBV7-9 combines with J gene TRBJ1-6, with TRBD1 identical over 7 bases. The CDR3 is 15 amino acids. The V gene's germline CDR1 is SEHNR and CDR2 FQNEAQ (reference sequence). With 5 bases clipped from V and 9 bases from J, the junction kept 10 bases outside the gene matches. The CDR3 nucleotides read TGTGCCAGCAGCCTCGAGACAGGGTGGGGTTCACCCCTCCACTTT. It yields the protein CASSLETGWGSPLHF.

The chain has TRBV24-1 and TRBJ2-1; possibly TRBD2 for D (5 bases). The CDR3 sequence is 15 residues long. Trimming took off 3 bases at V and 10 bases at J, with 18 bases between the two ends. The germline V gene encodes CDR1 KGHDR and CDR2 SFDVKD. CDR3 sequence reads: CATSDPAGISSEQFF. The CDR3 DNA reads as TGTGCCACCAGTGATCCGGCCGGGATTAGCAGCGAGCAGTTCTTC.

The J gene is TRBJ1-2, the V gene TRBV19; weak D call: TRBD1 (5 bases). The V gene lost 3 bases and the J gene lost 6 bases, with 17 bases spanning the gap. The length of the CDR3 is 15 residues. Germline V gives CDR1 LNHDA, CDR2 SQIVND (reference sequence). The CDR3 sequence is CASSIVPGRGNGYTF. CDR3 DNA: TGTGCCAGTAGTATTGTTCCAGGGAGGGGAAATGGCTACACCTTC.

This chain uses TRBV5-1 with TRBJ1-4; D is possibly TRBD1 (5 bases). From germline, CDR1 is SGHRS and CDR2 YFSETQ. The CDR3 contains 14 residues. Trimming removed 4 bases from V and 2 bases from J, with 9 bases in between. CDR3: CASSSGTTNEKLFF. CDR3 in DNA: TGCGCCAGCAGCAGCGGGACCACTAATGAAAAACTGTTTTTT.

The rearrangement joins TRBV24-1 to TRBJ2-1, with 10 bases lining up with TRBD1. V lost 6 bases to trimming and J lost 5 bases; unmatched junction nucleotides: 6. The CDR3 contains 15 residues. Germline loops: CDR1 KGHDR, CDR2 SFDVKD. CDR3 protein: CATSTGQGVNNEQFF. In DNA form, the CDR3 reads TGTGCCACCAGTACCGGACAGGGGGTTAACAATGAGCAGTTCTTC.

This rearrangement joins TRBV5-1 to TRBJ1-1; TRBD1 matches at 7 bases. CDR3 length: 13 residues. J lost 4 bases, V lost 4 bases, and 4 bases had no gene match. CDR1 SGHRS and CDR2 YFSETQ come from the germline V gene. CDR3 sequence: CASSLGTATEAFF. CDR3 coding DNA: TGCGCCAGCAGCCTGGGGACAGCCACTGAAGCTTTCTTT.